These 16 T cell receptor beta chains originate from one sample sequenced in a study of T cell responses to AZD1222 COVID-19 vaccine. Generated by immunoSEQ multiplex PCR, the TCRdb table keeps only in-frame clones and is missing some. Here the sample spans roughly 97,000 clones, 80% to 90% being singletons. This sample comprised peripheral blood, obtained on day 0 of AZD1222 vaccination. The receptors originated from an adult in good health.

The genes are TRBV9 and TRBJ1-3, with TRBD1 as a possible D gene (5 bases). The germline CDR1 and CDR2 sequences are SGDLS and YYNGEE. V was clipped by 4 bases and J by 0 bases, with 14 bases between them. The CDR3 sequence is 16 residues long. CDR3 loop: CASSSIGAGSGNTIYF. CDR3 in DNA: TGTGCCAGCAGCTCTATAGGGGCCGGCTCTGGAAACACCATATATTTT.

As regards this clone: The junction differs from germline at one of its ends, possibly a read error. The chain employs TRBV7-7 and TRBJ2-7; weak D call: TRBD2 (6 bases). The germline V gene encodes CDR1 SSHAT and CDR2 FNYEAQ (reference sequence). The CDR3 length is 17 residues. CDR3 nucleotides: TGTGCTAGCAGCTCCTCGTCCGAGCGGGCCTCTTCCTACGAGCAGTACTTC. Translated: CASSSSSERASSYEQYF.

This chain links TRBV4-1 with TRBJ1-3, with D unresolved. Germline V gives CDR1 MGHRA, CDR2 YSYEKL. With 0 bases removed from V and 2 bases from J, the gap between germline ends came to 5 bases. The CDR3 is 14 residues long. CDR3 sequence (DNA): TGCGCCAGCAGCCAAGATGCGGCTGGAAACACCATATATTTT. This codes for CASSQDAAGNTIYF.

This sequence joins TRBV27 and TRBJ1-4, with D possibly matching TRBD1 (6 bases). Trimming took 6 bases from V and 4 from J, leaving 9 bases between them. This CDR3 has 13 residues. Germline V lookup: CDR1 MNHEY, CDR2 SMNVEV (reference sequence). The CDR3 DNA follows: TGTGCCAGCAGGGACAGATATAATGAAAAACTGTTTTTT. It is translated as CASRDRYNEKLFF.

The rearrangement joins TRBV27 to TRBJ2-7, with TRBD1 identical over 7 bases. Trimming removed 4 bases from V and 0 bases from J; junction bases left unmatched: 0. Germline V gene data show CDR1 as MNHEY and CDR2 as SMNVEV (reference sequence). There are 13 residues in the CDR3. This CDR3 is CASSSGGSYEQYF. In nucleotides, the CDR3 is TGTGCCAGCAGTTCAGGGGGCTCCTACGAGCAGTACTTC.

The chain uses TRBV4-3 and TRBJ1-6; D is unclear. Trimming shortened V by 0 bases and J by 0 bases, and 15 bases separated the two germline ends. The CDR3 runs 19 residues. In germline, CDR1 is LGHNA, CDR2 YSLEER. CDR3 residues: CASSQDWVRLFSYNSPLHF. CDR3 sequence (DNA): TGCGCCAGCAGCCAAGATTGGGTACGCCTGTTCTCCTATAATTCACCCCTCCACTTT.

This chain links TRBV27 with TRBJ2-7, with 7 bases identical to TRBD2. Germline trimming cut 6 bases from V and 3 bases from J; bases unmatched to any gene: 5. The germline V gene has CDR1 MNHEY and CDR2 SMNVEV (reference sequence). This CDR3 contains 13 residues. The CDR3 DNA follows: TGTGCCAGCAGGAGAACTAGCGACTACGAGCAGTACTTC. Translation gives CASRRTSDYEQYF.

The chain's CDR3 is CATSDGGAVARETQYF. CDR3 bases: TGTGCCACCAGTGATGGTGGGGCGGTTGCTAGGGAGACCCAGTACTTC. The chain combines TRBV24-1 with TRBJ2-5; D is possibly TRBD1 (5 bases). There are 16 residues in the CDR3. Germline values: CDR1 KGHDR, CDR2 SFDVKD. The ends were cut back, 3 bases at V and 5 bases at J, with 18 bases in the middle.

The chain couples TRBV11-2 to TRBJ2-1, with a weak D call TRBD1 (5 bases). There are 14 residues in the CDR3. With 1 base removed from V and 6 bases from J, the gap between germline ends came to 10 bases. Per the germline V gene, CDR1 is SGHAT and CDR2 is FQNNGV. The CDR3 loop reads CASSLVGVGNEQFF. The CDR3 nucleotides read TGTGCCAGCAGCTTAGTAGGGGTCGGCAATGAGCAGTTCTTC. The complete variable domain, with remaining parts taken from reference TRBV11-2 and TRBJ2-1, reads EAGVAQSPRYKIIEKRQSVAFWCNPISGHATLYWYQQILGQGPKLLIQFQNNGVVDDSQLPKDRFSAERLKGVDSTLKIQPAKLEDSAVYLCASSLVGVGNEQFFGPGTRLTVL.

The CDR3 coding sequence is TGTGCCAGCAGATCAAACGGACAGGGGGGCACTGAAGCTTTCTTT. Amino acids: CASRSNGQGGTEAFF. This chain joins TRBV27 and TRBJ1-1, with 10 bases matching TRBD1. The CDR3 loop spans 15 amino acids. With V trimmed by 6 bases and J by 4 bases, 8 bases remained unmatched. The germline CDR1 and CDR2 sequences are MNHEY and SMNVEV (reference sequence).

The chain joins TRBV6-1 to TRBJ2-1, with 9 bases lining up with TRBD2. The trim removed 2 bases at V and 9 bases at J, leaving 11 bases unmatched. From germline, CDR1 is MNHNS and CDR2 SASEGT. The CDR3 has 16 residues. CDR3 nucleotides: TGTGCCAGCAGTGAACGGGCGGGAGGGGTTCTCGTTGAGCAGTTCTTC. Amino acid sequence: CASSERAGGVLVEQFF.

This clone was counted a few times. This chain links TRBV3-1 (or the pseudogene TRBV3-2) with TRBJ1-6; D is unresolved. The CDR3 extends over 13 amino acids. Trimming took off 4 bases at V and 10 bases at J, with 11 bases between the two ends. Germline V lookup: CDR1 LGHDT, CDR2 YNNKEL (reference sequence). CDR3 region: CASSRQPGSPLHF. Here the CDR3 DNA reads TGTGCCAGCAGCCGCCAACCTGGATCACCCCTCCACTTT.

A few counts support this clone. The rearrangement joins TRBV25-1 to TRBJ2-7, with TRBD2 as a possible D gene (5 bases). The germline V gene has CDR1 MGHDK and CDR2 SYGVNS. The CDR3 contains 14 residues. Trimming removed 5 bases from V and 4 bases from J, with 15 bases in between. CDR3 loop: CASSPPGELYEQYF. The CDR3, as DNA: TGTGCCAGCAGTCCCCCCGGGGAACTTTACGAGCAGTACTTC.

V gene TRBV28 combines with J gene TRBJ1-2; D is unresolved. Trimming cost V 6 bases and J 6 bases, with 14 bases left between them. Germline V CDR1 and CDR2: MDHEN, SYDVKM. The length of the CDR3 is 13 residues. The CDR3 sequence is CASRTRAANGYTF. The CDR3 coding sequence is TGTGCCAGCAGAACCCGGGCCGCTAATGGCTACACCTTC.

This chain joins TRBV7-8 and TRBJ2-5, with 14 bases fitting TRBD2. The V segment lost 4 bases and the J segment 5 bases; nucleotides outside the gene matches: 12. The CDR3 loop spans 18 amino acids. The V gene's germline CDR1 is SGHVS and CDR2 FQNEAQ. CDR3 sequence reads: CASSSDRGLAGAGETQYF. The CDR3 DNA reads TGTGCCAGCAGCTCGGACAGGGGACTAGCGGGAGCTGGGGAGACCCAGTACTTC.

This chain connects TRBV13 to TRBJ1-1; the D is unclear. This CDR3 is 15 amino acids long. The V gene's germline CDR1 is PRHDT and CDR2 FYEKMQ (reference sequence). With 0 bases removed from V and 1 base from J, the gap between germline ends came to 9 bases. CDR3 bases: TGTGCCAGCAGCTTAGGCCCTAGGACGAACACTGAAGCTTTCTTT. Translated, it gives CASSLGPRTNTEAFF.